In this sample, the clone carrying this T cell receptor beta chain turned up once. The antigen is not known. These data are taken from a study of cytomegalovirus exposure and HLA in healthy donors. Across the study: In an early release, HLA-typed donors contributed some 88 million unique TCR sequences. Study outcomes and limitations: Certain indistinguishable V segments, among them TRBV6-2 and TRBV6-3, were excluded.

13 Jbeta primers and 60 Vbeta primers were used for the PCR. The assay was immunoSEQ multiplex PCR, and TCRdb's table has in-frame clones only and misses some. The data hold 130,000 or so clones, with about 75% observed a single time. The CDR3 extends over 15 amino acids. V was trimmed by 1 base and J by 1 base, leaving 10 bases between them. Germline V CDR1 and CDR2: SGHNT, YENEEA. Material for sequencing was PBMCs. The gene calls are TRBV11-3 and TRBJ1-1; tentative D call: TRBD1 (6 bases). The clonotype comes from a middle-aged woman in good health and CMV-seronegative. CDR3 nucleotides: TGTGCCAGCAGCTTAGGTCGGGGGGCGAACACTGAAGCTTTCTTT. This codes for CASSLGRGANTEAFF. Supplemented by reference TRBV11-3 and TRBJ1-1, the full variable domain reads EAGVVQSPRYKIIEKKQPVAFWCNPISGHNTLYWYLQNLGQGPELLIRYENEEAVDDSQLPKDRFSAERLKGVDSTLKIQPAELGDSAVYLCASSLGRGANTEAFFGQGTRLTVV.